The entry below gives a single T cell receptor beta chain sequence along with its context. The sample belongs to a study of blood T cell repertoires in COVID-19. Study context: The cDNA or gDNA used as material had been derived from T cells, B-cell-depleted T cells, or PBMCs.

This CDR3 comprises 11 residues. Germline CDR1 is MDHEN and CDR2 is SYDVKM. V was trimmed by 6 bases and J by 3 bases, leaving 5 bases between them. Original data processing: Reference gene primer amplification in the assay estimated nucleated cell counts. The protocol was immunoSEQ multiplex PCR, while the TCRdb copy is restricted to in-frame clones and leaves out a portion. V, J and clone size are taken as reported in that table, and D and trimming were inferred from the DNA itself. The sample lists around 380,000 clones, 70% to 85% seen once, with under 1.2% in the top ten. The sample taken for sequencing was peripheral blood. The chain links TRBV28 to TRBJ1-1, with D unclear. This receptor was taken from a human donor with acute or convalescent COVID-19. The donor label of this sample is uncertain. The chain's CDR3 is CASRIYTEAFF. CDR3 nucleotide sequence: TGTGCCAGCAGAATATACACTGAAGCTTTCTTT.